Below are 28 T cell receptor beta chains sequenced from a single sample in a study of blood T cell repertoires in COVID-19. The repertoire was sequenced with immunoSEQ multiplex PCR; TCRdb's copy has only in-frame clones and lacks some. This sample has roughly 200,000 clones, with roughly 84% found just once. Sequencing used peripheral blood. These receptors originate from a woman over 75 with active or convalescent COVID-19.

The chain recombines TRBV9 with TRBJ1-3; unclear D gene. The V gene lost 3 bases and the J gene lost 11 bases, with 18 bases spanning the gap. There are 14 residues in the CDR3. The V gene's germline CDR1 is SGDLS and CDR2 YYNGEE. CDR3 nucleotides: TGTGCCAGCAGCGCCGTTTCCTCTCTTCCTCCCATATATTTT. This codes for CASSAVSSLPPIYF. The full variable domain, in which reference TRBV9 and TRBJ1-3 provide the parts outside the CDR3, is DSGVTQTPKHLITATGQRVTLRCSPRSGDLSVYWYQQSLDQGLQFLIQYYNGEERAKGNILERFSAQQFPDLHSELNLSSLELGDSALYFCASSAVSSLPPIYFGEGSWLTVV.

The chain links TRBV11-2 to TRBJ2-5, with 8 bases identical to TRBD1. The CDR3 has 15 residues. V was clipped by 5 bases and J by 2 bases; unmatched bases: 7. Germline assignment: CDR1 SGHAT and CDR2 FQNNGV. In nucleotides, the CDR3 is TGTGCCAGCAGCCTTGACAGGGGCCGACAAGAGACCCAGTACTTC. Translation gives CASSLDRGRQETQYF.

J is TRBJ1-3 and V is TRBV19, with TRBD1 as a possible D gene (6 bases). Germline CDR1 is LNHDA and CDR2 is SQIVND (reference sequence). The V and J ends lost 2 bases and 2 bases respectively, with 19 bases between them. The CDR3 totals 18 residues. CDR3 residues: CASSISFLGALAGNTIYF. CDR3 sequence (DNA): TGTGCCAGTAGTATAAGTTTCTTGGGGGCGCTGGCTGGAAACACCATATATTTT.

V and J are TRBV6-5 and TRBJ2-1; TRBD1 matches at 7 bases. The length of the CDR3 is 14 residues. CDR1 and CDR2 (germline): MNHEY, SVGAGI. The CDR3 nucleotides read TGTGCGGGCCGGGGACAGAGCTCCTACAATGAGCAGTTCTTC. This codes for CAGRGQSSYNEQFF.

This clone has just a few counts. The CDR3 nucleotides are TGTGCCAGCAGCAAAAGTGGCAGAAGCAATCAGCCCCAGCATTTT. Translating gives CASSKSGRSNQPQHF. The chain has TRBV21-1 and TRBJ1-5; TRBD1, the D gene given by the table, was not confirmed from the DNA. TRBV21-1 is annotated as a pseudogene. The CDR3 runs 15 residues.

The chain recombines TRBV18 with TRBJ1-6; 11 bases match TRBD1. This CDR3 has 14 amino acids. The junction had 5 bases not matched to a gene; V was cut back by 6 bases and J by 10 bases. Germline CDR1 reads KGHSH; CDR2 reads LQKENI. The CDR3 here is CASSLGQGDSPLHF. The CDR3 coding sequence is TGTGCCAGCTCCCTGGGACAGGGGGACTCACCCCTCCACTTT.

This clone was detected only a few times. V gene TRBV19 combines with J gene TRBJ1-1; a possible D gene is TRBD1 (6 bases). CDR1 LNHDA and CDR2 SQIVND come from the germline V gene (reference sequence). The germline V and J ends were trimmed by 4 bases and 2 bases, with 11 bases remaining between them. The CDR3 length is 14 residues. The CDR3, as DNA: TGTGCCAGTAGTAGAGGGACACCCAACACTGAAGCTTTCTTT. As protein: CASSRGTPNTEAFF.

The rearrangement joins TRBV5-6 to TRBJ1-1; tentative D call: TRBD1 (6 bases). The CDR3 is 14 residues long. V lost 0 bases, J lost 4 bases, and 10 bases lay in between. Germline V gene lookup returns CDR1 SGHDT and CDR2 YYEEEE. The CDR3 DNA reads TGTGCCAGCAGCTTGGAGGGGGTTAGCACTGAAGCTTTCTTT. Amino acids: CASSLEGVSTEAFF.

The rearrangement joins TRBV5-4 to TRBJ1-1; D is undetermined. CDR1 is SGHNT and CDR2 is YYREEE in the germline V gene (reference sequence). Trimming shortened V by 4 bases and J by 1 base, and 11 bases separated the two germline ends. CDR3 size: 14 residues. CDR3 DNA sequence: TGTGCCAGCAGCGATATGAGGGAGAACACTGAAGCTTTCTTT. Encoded protein: CASSDMRENTEAFF.

This clone was found a few times. The chain combines TRBV5-1 with TRBJ2-7, with a tentative D call TRBD2 (6 bases). V was trimmed by 3 bases and J by 3 bases, leaving 13 bases between them. Germline V gene data show CDR1 as SGHRS and CDR2 as YFSETQ. This CDR3 comprises 14 residues. Here the CDR3 reads CASSYGSGDYEQYF. The DNA of the CDR3 is TGCGCCAGCAGCTATGGTAGCGGTGACTACGAGCAGTACTTC.

This chain links TRBV30 with TRBJ1-5; tentative D call: TRBD1 (6 bases). V was shortened by 0 bases and J by 2 bases, with 11 bases between the two germline ends. CDR1 is GTSNPN, CDR2 SVGIG, per germline (reference sequence). The CDR3 is 15 residues long. This chain's CDR3 is CAWSVRGAGNQPQHF. CDR3 bases: TGTGCCTGGAGTGTACGGGGGGCTGGCAATCAGCCCCAGCATTTT.

The CDR3 DNA reads TGTGCCAGCAGCCTACCCCTCGACGAGCAGTACTTC. Residues: CASSLPLDEQYF. J is TRBJ2-7 and V is TRBV7-6; D remains ambiguous. The CDR3 length is 12 residues. V lost 5 bases, J lost 5 bases, and 10 bases lay in between. Germline values: CDR1 SGHVS, CDR2 FNYEAQ.

This chain uses TRBV5-5 with TRBJ2-5; D unresolved. V lost 4 bases, J lost 2 bases, and 9 bases lay in between. The CDR3 contains 13 residues. The germline CDR1 and CDR2 sequences are SGHKS and YYEKEE (reference sequence). Here the CDR3 reads CASSPDSQETQYF. CDR3 DNA sequence: TGTGCCAGCAGCCCAGACTCGCAAGAGACCCAGTACTTC.

This clone occurred a few times. The chain is built from TRBV6-5 and TRBJ1-4; D ambiguous. Germline lookup yields CDR1 MNHEY and CDR2 SVGAGI. The germline V and J ends were trimmed by 0 bases and 10 bases, with 12 bases remaining between them. The CDR3 runs 14 residues. Written as DNA, the CDR3 is TGTGCCAGCAGTTACTCGAAGCCAGAGGGAAAACTGTTTTTT. Translating gives CASSYSKPEGKLFF.

The V gene is TRBV4-3, the J gene TRBJ2-5; D is perhaps TRBD1 (5 bases). V was cut by 2 bases and J by 1 base, with 11 bases left in between. Per germline, CDR1 LGHNA and CDR2 YSLEER. The CDR3 runs to 15 residues. This chain's CDR3 is CASSQRAQGQETQYF. The CDR3 DNA reads as TGCGCCAGCAGCCAAAGGGCGCAGGGCCAAGAGACCCAGTACTTC.

The chain's CDR3 is CASSLPGAGNTEAFF. The CDR3 DNA is TGTGCCAGCAGCCTTCCAGGGGCCGGGAACACTGAAGCTTTCTTT. V usage is TRBV6-2 or TRBV6-3 and J usage is TRBJ1-1; a possible D gene is TRBD1 (6 bases). V was cut by 6 bases and J by 1 base, with 15 bases left in between. The CDR3 consists of 15 residues. Germline assignment: CDR1 MNHEY and CDR2 SVGEGT.

The genes are TRBV7-2 and TRBJ2-1; D gene unclear. Germline lookup yields CDR1 SGHTA and CDR2 FQGNSA. This CDR3 is built from 14 residues. V was pared by 5 bases and J by 0 bases, with 8 bases between. As DNA, the CDR3 is TGTGCCAGCAGCACCGTCAGCTCCTACAATGAGCAGTTCTTC. Amino acids: CASSTVSSYNEQFF.

This chain joins TRBV24-1 and TRBJ1-5, with 8 bases that match TRBD1. Germline assignment: CDR1 KGHDR and CDR2 SFDVKD. The CDR3 runs to 18 residues. J lost 0 bases, V lost 3 bases, and 9 bases had no gene match. The CDR3 loop reads CATSDPWTGKISNQPQHF. The DNA for the CDR3 is TGTGCCACCAGTGATCCCTGGACAGGGAAGATTAGCAATCAGCCCCAGCATTTT.

The CDR3 spells CASSPRGKQGPYQETQYF. CDR3 nucleotide sequence: TGTGCCAGCTCACCAAGGGGGAAACAGGGCCCATACCAAGAGACCCAGTACTTC. The V call is TRBV18, the J call TRBJ2-5; D might be TRBD1 (6 bases). The CDR3 covers 18 residues. Germline V gives CDR1 KGHSH, CDR2 LQKENI. V was trimmed by 2 bases and J by 0 bases, leaving 19 bases between them.

The chain links TRBV28 to TRBJ2-7; tentatively, D is TRBD2 (7 bases). The V end was cut by 6 bases, the J end by 1 base, with 16 bases between. Germline CDR1 MDHEN, CDR2 SYDVKM. The CDR3 length is 15 residues. CDR3 region: CASSRAGEGSYEQYF. In DNA, the CDR3 is TGTGCCAGCAGCCGGGCAGGGGAGGGGTCCTACGAGCAGTACTTC.

The rearrangement links TRBV10-3 to TRBJ2-3, with a possible D match to TRBD2 (5 bases). The length of the CDR3 is 14 residues. Trimming removed 3 bases from V and 4 bases from J, with 11 bases in between. Germline V lookup: CDR1 ENHRY, CDR2 SYGVKD. The CDR3 sequence is CAISEGGGPDTQYF. The CDR3 DNA reads TGTGCCATCAGTGAAGGCGGCGGGCCAGATACGCAGTATTTT.

The chain has TRBV19 and TRBJ1-1, with TRBD1 matching over 8 bases. Germline CDR1 and CDR2: LNHDA and SQIVND (reference sequence). V gave up 4 bases and J gave up 7 bases; unmatched junction bases: 5. The CDR3 runs to 13 residues. CDR3 in DNA: TGTGCCAGTAGTAGGTACAGGGGGGATGAAGCTTTCTTT. It translates to CASSRYRGDEAFF. The variable domain in full, with the rest retrieved from reference TRBV19 and TRBJ1-1, is DGGITQSPKYLFRKEGQNVTLSCEQNLNHDAMYWYRQDPGQGLRLIYYSQIVNDFQKGDIAEGYSVSREKKESFPLTVTSAQKNPTAFYLCASSRYRGDEAFFGQGTRLTVV.

This chain links TRBV18 with TRBJ2-3, with D possibly matching TRBD2 (5 bases). V lost 5 bases, J lost 1 base, and 10 bases lay in between. The V gene's germline CDR1 is KGHSH and CDR2 LQKENI. The CDR3 is 14 amino acids. For the CDR3, the DNA is TGTGCCAGCTCAACCGTGGGAGGCACAGATACGCAGTATTTT. Amino acid sequence: CASSTVGGTDTQYF.

V gene TRBV5-1 combines with J gene TRBJ2-5; D gene uncertain. This CDR3 comprises 14 residues. V gave up 0 bases and J gave up 3 bases, with 9 bases separating them. From germline, CDR1 is SGHRS and CDR2 YFSETQ. CDR3 nucleotides: TGCGCCAGCAGCTTGGGTGTTGCGGAAGAGACCCAGTACTTC. It encodes CASSLGVAEETQYF.

The rearrangement joins TRBV7-2 to TRBJ1-1, with D perhaps matching TRBD1 (5 bases). The germline gives CDR1 SGHTA, CDR2 FQGNSA. Trimming left V 5 bases short and J 5 bases short, with 18 bases between. This CDR3 comprises 15 residues. The CDR3 loop is CASSLYGTTGTEAFF. In nucleotides, the CDR3 is TGTGCCAGCAGCCTATACGGGACTACGGGTACTGAAGCTTTCTTT.

The V and J genes are TRBV7-9 and TRBJ1-3; D is undetermined. This CDR3 is 14 amino acids long. Germline V lookup: CDR1 SEHNR, CDR2 FQNEAQ (reference sequence). Trimming cost V 5 bases and J 4 bases, with 12 bases left between them. CDR3 nucleotides: TGTGCCAGCAGCCCCCTCTATCCGGGAAACACCATATATTTT. Protein product: CASSPLYPGNTIYF. The entire variable domain, with the rest obtained from reference TRBV7-9 and TRBJ1-3, is as follows: DTGVSQNPRHKITKRGQNVTFRCDPISEHNRLYWYRQTLGQGPEFLTYFQNEAQLEKSRLLSDRFSAERPKGSFSTLEIQRTEQGDSAMYLCASSPLYPGNTIYFGEGSWLTVV.

The CDR3 DNA reads TGTGCCCTGGGGGGTTGGACCCAGTACTTC. Encoded protein: CALGGWTQYF. The gene calls are TRBV6-5 and TRBJ2-5, with D possibly being TRBD2 (6 bases). This CDR3 region has 10 residues. Trimming removed 11 bases from V and 7 bases from J, with 11 bases in between. In germline, CDR1 is MNHEY, CDR2 SVGAGI.

Only a few counts were recorded for this clone. The rearrangement links TRBV30 to TRBJ1-6; maybe TRBD1 (5 bases). The CDR3 has 14 residues. Trimming removed 4 bases from V and 7 bases from J, with 14 bases in between. The V gene's germline CDR1 is GTSNPN and CDR2 SVGIG (reference sequence). The CDR3 bases are TGTGCCTGGAACCCACTGGGGGGGAATTCACCCCTCCACTTT. This gives the protein CAWNPLGGNSPLHF.